The 25 T cell receptor beta chains reported below all come from one sample, sequenced in a study of identical twins. TCRdb re-called the 5' RACE reads with MiXCR, one entry per CDR3 protein. The data contain some 900,000 distinct CDR3 sequences, around 12% of them singletons. These data were also reused for a study on yellow fever vaccine responses in identical twins.

The sequenced sample consisted of PBMCs. The receptors stem from a woman in her late teens or twenties in good health.

In this sample, this clonotype turned up once. V usage is TRBV20-1 and J usage is TRBJ1-2; 10 bases map to TRBD1. CDR1 is DFQATT, CDR2 SNEGSKA, per germline (reference sequence). CDR3 length equals 14 residues. V gave up 5 bases and J gave up 5 bases; unmatched junction bases: 8. The CDR3 reads CSAPSTGGRYGYTF. The CDR3 bases are TGCAGTGCTCCCTCGACAGGGGGCCGATATGGCTACACCTTC.

The chain carries TRBV4-2 and TRBJ2-3, with D maybe TRBD2 (6 bases). The CDR3 has 16 amino acids. Germline loops: CDR1 LGHNA, CDR2 YNFKEQ. The V gene lost 1 base and the J gene lost 2 bases, with 13 bases spanning the gap. DNA for the CDR3: TGTGCCAGCAGCCAAGGAACCGGGGGTATCACAGATACGCAGTATTTT. Translated: CASSQGTGGITDTQYF.

This chain connects TRBV10-3 to TRBJ2-5, with 10 bases lining up with TRBD2. The CDR3 length is 13 residues. Trimming at V came to 8 bases and at J to 4 bases, leaving 4 bases not matched to a gene. Germline V lookup: CDR1 ENHRY, CDR2 SYGVKD. The CDR3 DNA follows: TGTGCCATCTCTAGCGGGGGTTCAGAGACCCAGTACTTC. Translating it yields CAISSGGSETQYF.

V is TRBV5-5 and J is TRBJ2-2; D not certain. Trimming took off 1 base at V and 4 bases at J, with 8 bases between the two ends. Germline V gene lookup returns CDR1 SGHKS and CDR2 YYEKEE (reference sequence). The CDR3 consists of 14 residues. The DNA of the CDR3 is TGTGCCAGCAGCTTGCGGATGGTCACCGGGGAGCTGTTTTTT. Protein sequence: CASSLRMVTGELFF.

This clonotype appeared a few times. The genes are TRBV7-9 and TRBJ1-1, with no clear D. The V end lost 3 bases, the J end lost 8 bases, and 10 bases lay between the germline ends. CDR1 and CDR2 (germline): SEHNR, FQNEAQ (reference sequence). This CDR3 spans 12 amino acids. In nucleotides, the CDR3 is TGTGCCAGCAGCTTCCTGGCACAAGAAGCTTTCTTT. As protein: CASSFLAQEAFF.

In this sample, this clonotype turned up a few times. The rearrangement uses TRBV3-1 and TRBJ2-2, with 10 positions matching TRBD2. CDR1 and CDR2 from the germline V gene are LGHDT and YNNKEL (reference sequence). This CDR3 spans 17 amino acids. Unmatched junction bases numbered 7, after V lost 0 bases and J lost 6 bases. The CDR3 coding sequence is TGTGCCAGCAGCCAAGAATTCAGCGGGGGGGCCCCCGGGGAGCTGTTTTTT. Translation: CASSQEFSGGAPGELFF.

The chain couples TRBV15 to TRBJ2-2, with a tentative D call TRBD2 (5 bases). V was shortened by 0 bases and J by 3 bases, with 14 bases between the two germline ends. CDR1 and CDR2 (germline): LNHNV, YYDKDF (reference sequence). The CDR3 is 17 amino acids. The CDR3 reads CATSRDRGGSYTGELFF. CDR3 nucleotides: TGTGCCACCAGCAGAGATCGCGGCGGGTCCTACACCGGGGAGCTGTTTTTT.

This clonotype has only a few counts. The chain uses TRBV7-8 and TRBJ2-7; a possible D gene is TRBD1 (5 bases). The CDR3 has 14 residues. Trimming shortened V by 7 bases and J by 0 bases, and 13 bases separated the two germline ends. Germline V lookup: CDR1 SGHVS, CDR2 FQNEAQ. CDR3 loop: CASKQDQSSYEQYV. For the CDR3, the DNA is TGTGCCAGCAAACAGGACCAAAGCTCCTACGAGCAGTACGTC.

CDR3 in amino acids: CASSQLMVYEQYF. The DNA of the CDR3 is TGTGCCAGCAGCCAGCTGATGGTCTACGAGCAGTACTTC. The chain has TRBV3-1 and TRBJ2-7; no firm D call. V dropped 3 bases and J dropped 3 bases, with 9 bases sitting between them. The V gene's germline CDR1 is LGHDT and CDR2 YNNKEL (reference sequence). This CDR3 spans 13 amino acids.

This chain uses TRBV19 with TRBJ2-7, with TRBD1 matching 8 bases. J was trimmed by 5 bases and V by 6 bases; bases with no gene match: 6. Germline CDR1 LNHDA, CDR2 SQIVND (reference sequence). The CDR3 covers 13 residues. CDR3 sequence reads: CASSAGGWNEQYF. In DNA form, the CDR3 reads TGTGCCAGTAGCGCAGGGGGCTGGAACGAGCAGTACTTC.

J is TRBJ2-7 and V is TRBV12-3 or TRBV12-4, with D possibly TRBD2 on 7 matching bases. V shed 0 bases and J shed 3 bases, with 21 bases lying between them. The CDR3 is made up of 18 amino acids. CDR3 loop: CASSLAGEGTGKSYEQYV. The DNA of the CDR3 is TGTGCCAGCAGTTTAGCGGGGGAGGGCACAGGGAAGAGCTACGAGCAGTACGTC.

The CDR3 spells CASSLVTSVGYEQYF. CDR3 nucleotide sequence: TGTGCCAGCAGCTTGGTGACTAGCGTGGGGTACGAGCAGTACTTC. The V and J genes are TRBV5-4 and TRBJ2-7, with 8 bases identical to TRBD2. V lost 0 bases and J lost 4; bases outside the gene matches: 6. This CDR3 has 15 residues. Per germline, CDR1 SGHNT and CDR2 YYREEE (reference sequence).

The chain recombines TRBV10-3 with TRBJ2-1; 8 bases fit TRBD1. From germline, CDR1 is ENHRY and CDR2 SYGVKD. J gave up 8 bases and V 4 bases, and 4 bases lay outside the gene matches. CDR3 length: 13 amino acids. CDR3 coding DNA: TGTGCCATCAGTGCGGACAGGGATGATGAGCAGTTCTTC. Protein product: CAISADRDDEQFF.

This clonotype has at least ten counts. CDR3 bases: TGTGCCAGCAGTGAATACCGGGATGAGCAGTTCTTC. It specifies CASSEYRDEQFF. This rearrangement joins TRBV25-1 to TRBJ2-1; D gene uncertain. The V end was cut by 0 bases, the J end by 8 bases, with 5 bases between. This CDR3 spans 12 amino acids. Germline CDR1 and CDR2: MGHDK and SYGVNS.

There are a few counts of this clonotype. This chain joins TRBV5-6 and TRBJ1-1; D is undetermined. Germline CDR1 and CDR2: SGHDT and YYEEEE. Trimming removed 1 base from V and 4 bases from J, with 8 bases in between. The length of the CDR3 is 13 residues. CDR3 sequence reads: CASSLRAGTEAFF. CDR3 coding DNA: TGTGCCAGCAGCTTGCGCGCTGGCACTGAAGCTTTCTTT.

In this sample, this clonotype turned up a few times. This chain links TRBV20-1 with TRBJ1-6, with TRBD1 as a possible D gene (5 bases). This CDR3 spans 13 amino acids. With 7 bases removed from V and 2 bases from J, the gap between germline ends came to 9 bases. Germline values: CDR1 DFQATT, CDR2 SNEGSKA (reference sequence). CDR3 loop: CSVTEAYNSPLHF. The CDR3 nucleotides are TGCAGTGTGACAGAAGCCTATAATTCACCCCTCCACTTT.

This clonotype was seen at least ten times. This rearrangement joins TRBV27 to TRBJ2-5; D is uncertain. This CDR3 has 14 amino acids. Deletions cut 6 bases from V and 2 bases from J, with 13 bases between. CDR1 is MNHEY, CDR2 SMNVEV, per germline (reference sequence). The DNA for the CDR3 is TGTGCCAGCAGCCGCCACGAAACTCAAGAGACCCAGTACTTC. Its translation: CASSRHETQETQYF.

In its sample, this clonotype was seen a few times. CDR3 in amino acids: CASSPGTGNYQPQHF. The DNA for the CDR3 is TGTGCCAGCAGTCCAGGGACAGGGAATTATCAGCCCCAGCATTTT. The V and J genes are TRBV12-3 or TRBV12-4 and TRBJ1-5; TRBD1 matches 9 bases. Germline trimming cut 5 bases from V and 5 bases from J; bases unmatched to any gene: 7. The CDR3 loop spans 15 amino acids.

This clonotype was seen only a few times. The chain is built from TRBV6-5 and TRBJ2-7, with TRBD2 matching over 10 bases. The CDR3 sequence is 19 residues long. CDR1 and CDR2 (germline): MNHEY, SVGAGI. The J segment lost 1 base and the V segment lost 0 bases, leaving 12 bases of the junction unmatched. The DNA for the CDR3 is TGTGCCAGCAGTTACTCCCGCGGACCTACTAGCGGGATTTCCTACGAGCAGTACTTC. Translated: CASSYSRGPTSGISYEQYF.

The chain is built from TRBV20-1 and TRBJ2-7; D is uncertain. This CDR3 region has 16 residues. Germline CDR1 and CDR2: DFQATT and SNEGSKA (reference sequence). V was shortened by 0 bases and J by 0 bases, with 15 bases between the two germline ends. The CDR3 DNA sequence: TGCAGTGCTAGAGATGGGCGAACCCTGAGCTCCTACGAGCAGTACGTC. It is translated as CSARDGRTLSSYEQYV.

The rearrangement uses TRBV11-2 and TRBJ2-7; D tentatively reads TRBD1 or TRBD2 (5 bases each). Trimming shortened V by 3 bases and J by 4 bases, and 13 bases separated the two germline ends. The germline V gene has CDR1 SGHAT and CDR2 FQNNGV. This CDR3 is built from 14 residues. CDR3 nucleotides: TGTGCCAGCAGCTTTTCATGGGACGGATACGAGCAGTACTTC. Its protein is CASSFSWDGYEQYF.

The genes are TRBV6-1 and TRBJ2-1; 9 bases line up with TRBD1. The V gene end was trimmed by 6 bases and the J gene end by 7 bases; junction bases not matched to a gene: 4. Per the germline V gene, CDR1 is MNHNS and CDR2 is SASEGT. The CDR3 has 13 amino acids. CDR3 loop: CASRRDRDNEQFF. CDR3 in DNA: TGTGCCAGCAGACGGGACAGGGATAATGAGCAGTTCTTC.

This clonotype has at least ten counts. The chain has TRBV10-1 and TRBJ2-1; possibly TRBD2 for D (5 bases). This CDR3 is 14 amino acids long. Germline assignment: CDR1 WNHNN and CDR2 SYGVQD (reference sequence). Trimming shortened V by 5 bases and J by 7 bases, and 15 bases separated the two germline ends. CDR3: CASSIATPWNEQFF. Written as DNA, the CDR3 is TGCGCCAGCAGTATAGCGACCCCCTGGAATGAGCAGTTCTTC.

The chain couples TRBV19 to TRBJ1-5, with D possibly being TRBD1 (6 bases). CDR1 and CDR2 (germline): LNHDA, SQIVND (reference sequence). The CDR3 has 16 amino acids. V lost 3 bases to trimming and J lost 2 bases, with 14 bases between them. CDR3 region: CASSMRGADGNQPQHF. The CDR3 DNA follows: TGTGCCAGTAGTATGAGGGGGGCGGACGGCAATCAGCCCCAGCATTTT.

The chain joins TRBV15 to TRBJ1-4; D call uncertain. Germline CDR1 LNHNV, CDR2 YYDKDF (reference sequence). CDR3 length: 12 amino acids. Trimming took off 9 bases at V and 3 bases at J, with 8 bases between the two ends. The CDR3 coding sequence is TGTGCCACGACGGTCTCTAATGAAAAACTGTTTTTT. Translating gives CATTVSNEKLFF.